This T cell receptor beta chain emerged from a study of blood T cell repertoires in COVID-19. Study-level background: Sources were T cells, B-cell-depleted T cells, or PBMCs; the material itself was cDNA or gDNA.

V lost 7 bases and J lost 3, with 9 bases in between. Per germline, CDR1 SNHLY and CDR2 FYNNEI. The CDR3 contains 12 residues. This clone has just a few counts. The method was immunoSEQ multiplex PCR; TCRdb's version includes in-frame clones alone and lacks a portion of them. This table holds about 180,000 clones, roughly 78% found once. The clonotype was recovered from a man in his 70s with active or convalescent COVID-19. Sequenced: peripheral blood. The chain joins TRBV2 to TRBJ2-5; a weak D match, TRBD2 (6 bases). The CDR3 region has the DNA TGTGCCAGCAAATGGGGGGAAGAGACCCAGTACTTC. As protein: CASKWGEETQYF.